This T cell receptor beta chain originates from a study of memory CD4+ T cells and cytomegalovirus serostatus. Notes on the study in general: Repertoires predicted CMV serostatus with median bootstrapped AUC of about 0.94.

Authors' analysis steps: After removing out-of-frame reads, 2,204,828 distinct TCRbeta sequences remained. TCRdb keeps only in-frame clones here, not all; method: immunoSEQ multiplex PCR. V and J calls and clone size are copied from that table; D and trimming were computed from the DNA. The sample has about 60,000 clones, 70% to 85% seen once. Germline lookup yields CDR1 MDHEN and CDR2 SYDVKM. V lost 10 bases to trimming and J lost 9 bases; unmatched junction nucleotides: 13. CDR3 length: 16 residues. The sort gate was single viable CD3+CD4+CD8-CD45RO+ cells for memory CD4+ T cells. Total CD4+ T cells were enriched by CD4 positive selection. The sample holds one count of this clone. Its antigen is not identified.

The V and J genes are TRBV28 and TRBJ2-1; TRBD2 aligns across 15 bases. Sequenced sample: memory CD4+ T cells from blood. This clonotype was obtained from an adult in good health and CMV-seropositive. Here the CDR3 reads CAIISPGLAGGAEQFF. CDR3 DNA: TGTGCCATCATTTCGCCGGGACTAGCGGGAGGTGCTGAGCAGTTCTTC.